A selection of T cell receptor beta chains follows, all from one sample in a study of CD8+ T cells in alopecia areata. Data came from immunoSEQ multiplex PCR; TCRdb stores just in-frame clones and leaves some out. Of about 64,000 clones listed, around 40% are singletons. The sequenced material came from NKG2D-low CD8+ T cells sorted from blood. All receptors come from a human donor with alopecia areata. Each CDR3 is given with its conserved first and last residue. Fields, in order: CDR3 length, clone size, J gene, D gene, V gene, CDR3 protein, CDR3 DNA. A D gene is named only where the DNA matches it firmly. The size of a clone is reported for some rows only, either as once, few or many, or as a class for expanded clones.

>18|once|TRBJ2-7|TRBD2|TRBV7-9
CASIPSLGSSGTPYEQYF
TGTGCCAGCATCCCATCCCTGGGGAGTAGCGGGACACCCTACGAGCAGTACTTC
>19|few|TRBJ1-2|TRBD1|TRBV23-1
CASSHFRVDRESPIWGYTF
TGCGCCAGCAGTCACTTTAGGGTTGACAGGGAATCCCCCATCTGGGGCTACACCTTC
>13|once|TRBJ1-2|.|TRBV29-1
CSVAQDEDYGYTF
TGCAGCGTAGCCCAAGATGAGGACTATGGCTACACCTTC
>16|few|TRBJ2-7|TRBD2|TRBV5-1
CASSLAGATSGYEQYF
TGCGCCAGCAGCTTGGCGGGGGCGACTAGCGGCTACGAGCAGTACTTC
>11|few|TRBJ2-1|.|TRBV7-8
CASSLGVEQFF
TGTGCCAGCAGCTTAGGGGTAGAGCAGTTCTTC
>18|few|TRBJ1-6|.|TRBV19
CASSILGRPLFHNSPLHF
TGTGCCAGTAGTATCCTTGGCAGGCCCCTCTTCCACAATTCACCCCTCCACTTT
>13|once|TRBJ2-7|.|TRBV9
CASSVGLGDEQYF
TGTGCCAGCAGCGTAGGACTGGGGGACGAGCAGTACTTC
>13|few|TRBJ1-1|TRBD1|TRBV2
CASIEQGGTEAFF
TGTGCCAGCATCGAGCAGGGGGGAACTGAAGCTTTCTTT
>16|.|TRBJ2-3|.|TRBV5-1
CASSLDLAGPTDTQYF
TGCGCCAGCAGCTTGGATCTGGCGGGCCCCACAGATACGCAGTATTTT
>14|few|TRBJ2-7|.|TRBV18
CASSPSGAGYEQYF
TGTGCCAGCTCACCAAGTGGGGCTGGGTACGAGCAGTACTTC
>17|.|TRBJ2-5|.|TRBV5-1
CASSLDPTSREAETQYF
TGCGCCAGCAGCTTGGACCCCACGAGCAGGGAGGCAGAGACCCAGTACTTC
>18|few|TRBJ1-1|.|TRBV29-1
CSVVWGPTVNIMNTEAFF
TGCAGCGTTGTATGGGGGCCGACCGTGAATATTATGAACACTGAAGCTTTCTTT
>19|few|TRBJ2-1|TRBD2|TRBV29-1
CSVMGLAGIPSGGYNEQFF
TGCAGCGTGATGGGACTAGCGGGCATACCAAGCGGGGGCTACAATGAGCAGTTCTTC
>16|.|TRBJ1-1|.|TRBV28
CASNPSQQARNTEAFF
TGTGCCAGCAACCCATCGCAGCAGGCTAGGAACACTGAAGCTTTCTTT
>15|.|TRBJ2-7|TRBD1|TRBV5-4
CASSSGDRMPYEQYF
TGTGCCAGCAGCTCGGGGGACAGGATGCCCTACGAGCAGTACTTC
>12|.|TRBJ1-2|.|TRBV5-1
CASSLDSGVAHF
TGCGCCAGCAGCTTGGACTCCGGAGTGGCCCACTTC
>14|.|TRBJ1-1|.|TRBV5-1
CASSLEEMNTEAFF
TGCGCCAGCAGCTTGGAGGAGATGAACACTGAAGCTTTCTTT
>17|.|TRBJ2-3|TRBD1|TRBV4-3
CASTPDAGGTGADTQYF
TGCGCCAGCACCCCCGACGCAGGGGGCACAGGTGCAGATACGCAGTATTTT
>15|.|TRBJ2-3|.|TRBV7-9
CASRDGQLHRDTQYF
TGTGCCAGCAGAGATGGACAGCTTCATAGGGATACGCAGTATTTT
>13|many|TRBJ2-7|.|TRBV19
CASSIVRGQEQYF
TGTGCCAGTAGTATCGTCCGGGGGCAAGAGCAGTACTTC